This T cell receptor (beta chain) stems from a study of breast tumors, draining lymph nodes, adjacent tissues. Notes on the study in general: Luminal-like breast cancer showed significantly higher tumor–nontumor repertoire similarity than basal-like. Tumors had less TCR diversity than lymph nodes, more than nontumor tissue. The lymph node origin of tumor T cells was framed as consistent with a hypothesis, not demonstrated.

MiXCR, run by TCRdb on the multiplex PCR reads, gives a single entry per CDR3 protein. The sample includes tens of thousands of distinct CDR3 sequences, around 52% seen only once; the top ten take around 19%. The CDR3 extends over 15 amino acids. The germline V gene encodes CDR1 SEHNR and CDR2 FQNEAQ (reference sequence). Of note for this clonotype: Antigen unknown. A junction end diverges from the germline sequence, so it may reflect a read error.

V is TRBV7-9 and J is TRBJ2-7, with TRBD1 matching 7 bases. Sequencing was performed on breast tumor tissue. This sequence was found in a female donor with breast cancer. Some clones in this sample may be carry-over from other donors' samples. CDR3 sequence (DNA): TGTGCCAGCAGCCGAACTTCGACAGGGAAGAACGAGCAGCACTTC. It yields the protein CASSRTSTGKNEQHF.